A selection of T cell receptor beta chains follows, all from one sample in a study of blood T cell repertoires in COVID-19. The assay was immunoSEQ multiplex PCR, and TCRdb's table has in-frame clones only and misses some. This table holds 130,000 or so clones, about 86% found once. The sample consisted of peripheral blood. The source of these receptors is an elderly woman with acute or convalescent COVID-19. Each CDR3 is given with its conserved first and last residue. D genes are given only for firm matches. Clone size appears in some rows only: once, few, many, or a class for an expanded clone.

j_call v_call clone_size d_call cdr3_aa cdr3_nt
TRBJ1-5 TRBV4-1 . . CASSSRNRDKNQPQHF TGCGCCAGCAGCTCCCGGAACCGGGATAAGAATCAGCCCCAGCATTTT
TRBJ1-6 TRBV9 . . CASSAVGANSPLHF TGTGCCAGCAGCGCGGTGGGGGCTAATTCACCCCTCCACTTT
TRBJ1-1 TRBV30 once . CAWDQGGTEAFF TGTGCCTGGGACCAGGGTGGAACTGAAGCTTTCTTT
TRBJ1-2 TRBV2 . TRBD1 CASSEARTGVGYTF TGTGCCAGCAGTGAAGCAAGGACAGGCGTCGGCTACACCTTC
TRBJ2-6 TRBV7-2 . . CASSGPVSGANVLTF TGTGCCAGCAGCGGGCCGGTCTCTGGGGCCAACGTCCTGACTTTC
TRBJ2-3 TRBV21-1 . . CASSKRRLATQYF TGTGCCAGCAGCAAGAGGCGACTAGCTACGCAGTATTTT
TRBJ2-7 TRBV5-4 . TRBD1 CASSLEQGVVQYF TGTGCCAGCAGCTTGGAACAGGGGGTAGTGCAGTACTTC
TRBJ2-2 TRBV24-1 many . CATSDRQGGELFF TGTGCCACCAGTGATCGGCAGGGTGGGGAGCTGTTTTTT
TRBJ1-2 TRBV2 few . CASSLTDSTGGYTF TGTGCCAGCAGTCTGACGGACAGTACGGGCGGCTACACCTTC
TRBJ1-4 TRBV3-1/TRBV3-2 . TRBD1 CASSDRGVEKLFF TGTGCCAGCAGTGACAGGGGTGTTGAAAAACTGTTTTTT
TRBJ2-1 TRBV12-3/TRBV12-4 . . CASREGVYNEQFF TGTGCCAGCAGGGAAGGGGTCTACAATGAGCAGTTCTTC
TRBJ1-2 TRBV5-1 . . CASSPHREDNYGYTF TGCGCCAGCAGTCCTCACCGGGAAGATAACTATGGCTACACCTTC
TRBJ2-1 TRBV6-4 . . CASSELQGLPDNEQFF TGTGCCAGCAGCGAATTACAGGGTCTCCCGGACAATGAGCAGTTCTTC
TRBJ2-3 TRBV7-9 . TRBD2 CASKTSSGSGGAADTQYF TGTGCCAGCAAAACCTCGTCTGGGAGCGGGGGGGCGGCAGATACGCAGTATTTT
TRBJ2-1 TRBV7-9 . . CASSPRGRVSNEQFF TGTGCCAGCAGCCCTAGGGGGAGGGTGAGCAATGAGCAGTTCTTC
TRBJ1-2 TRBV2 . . CARGSAGPPFDGYTF TGTGCCAGAGGGAGCGCAGGCCCCCCATTCGACGGCTACACCTTC
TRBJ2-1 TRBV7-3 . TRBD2 CASSLWGTSGYNEQFF TGTGCCAGCAGCCTATGGGGGACTAGCGGATACAATGAGCAGTTCTTC
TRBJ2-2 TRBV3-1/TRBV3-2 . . CASSQEAARGTGELFF TGTGCCAGCAGCCAAGAAGCTGCCAGGGGCACCGGGGAGCTGTTTTTT
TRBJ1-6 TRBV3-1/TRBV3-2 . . CASSQGPNSPLHF TGTGCCAGCAGCCAGGGCCCAAATTCACCCCTCCACTTT
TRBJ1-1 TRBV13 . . CASSLDRNTEAFF TGTGCCAGCAGCTTAGACAGGAACACTGAAGCTTTCTTT
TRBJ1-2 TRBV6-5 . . CASVGDTHGYTF TGTGCCAGCGTGGGCGACACGCATGGCTACACCTTC
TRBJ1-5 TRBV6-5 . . CASSYGTGSNQPQHF TGTGCCAGCAGTTACGGAACAGGTAGCAATCAGCCCCAGCATTTT
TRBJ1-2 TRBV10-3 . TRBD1 CAISESGTGGYTF TGTGCCATCAGTGAGTCGGGGACAGGGGGCTACACCTTC
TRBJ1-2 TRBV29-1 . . CSVVAQSYGYTF TGCAGCGTTGTGGCACAGTCCTATGGCTACACCTTC
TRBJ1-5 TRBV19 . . CASSILSQPQHF TGTGCCAGTAGTATATTGAGTCAGCCCCAGCATTTT
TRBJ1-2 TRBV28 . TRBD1 CASSPILQTGADYGYTF TGTGCCAGCAGTCCAATTTTGCAGACAGGGGCCGACTATGGCTACACCTTC
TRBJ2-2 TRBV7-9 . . CASSLKVGANTGELFF TGTGCCAGCAGCTTAAAGGTTGGAGCGAACACCGGGGAGCTGTTTTTT
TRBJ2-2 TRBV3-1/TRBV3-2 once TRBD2 CATTARLERGGPGELFF TGTGCCACCACAGCCCGTCTCGAGCGGGGGGGCCCCGGGGAGCTGTTTTTT
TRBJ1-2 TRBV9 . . CASSVVEGTSNYGYTF TGTGCCAGCAGCGTAGTGGAGGGAACTTCTAACTATGGCTACACCTTC
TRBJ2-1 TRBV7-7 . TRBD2 CASSPGLGAHNEQFF TGTGCCAGCAGCCCTGGACTAGGCGCACACAATGAGCAGTTCTTC
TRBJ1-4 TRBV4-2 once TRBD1 CASSQDTPDRGFWEKLFF TGTGCCAGCAGCCAAGATACCCCGGACAGGGGCTTTTGGGAAAAACTGTTTTTT
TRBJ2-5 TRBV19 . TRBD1 CASSSNRGQETQYF TGTGCCAGTAGTTCCAACAGGGGCCAAGAGACCCAGTACTTC
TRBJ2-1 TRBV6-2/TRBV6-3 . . CASSYAYRAPYNEQFF TGTGCCAGCAGTTACGCTTACAGGGCCCCCTACAATGAGCAGTTCTTC
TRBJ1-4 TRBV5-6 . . CASSLQGGAVRKLFF TGTGCCAGCAGCTTGCAAGGTGGGGCAGTACGAAAACTGTTTTTT
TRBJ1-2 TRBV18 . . CASSPGTFDGYTF TGTGCCAGCTCACCCGGGACATTCGATGGCTACACCTTC
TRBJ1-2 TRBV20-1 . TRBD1 CSASPGQIYGYTF TGCAGTGCTAGTCCGGGACAGATCTATGGCTACACCTTC
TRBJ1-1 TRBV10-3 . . CAISDSTGGMNTEAFF TGTGCCATCAGTGACTCGACAGGCGGCATGAACACTGAAGCTTTCTTT
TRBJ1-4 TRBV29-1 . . CSVEILDNEKLFF TGCAGCGTTGAGATCCTAGATAATGAAAAACTGTTTTTT
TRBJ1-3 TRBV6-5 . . CASTGTGNTIYF TGTGCCAGCACGGGTACAGGAAACACCATATATTTT
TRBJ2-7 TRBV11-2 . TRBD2 CASSFFGRGVHEQYF TGTGCCAGCAGCTTTTTCGGGCGGGGGGTGCACGAGCAGTACTTC
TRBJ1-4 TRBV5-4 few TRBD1 CASRRDRGAEKLFF TGTGCCAGCAGAAGGGACAGGGGGGCTGAAAAACTGTTTTTT
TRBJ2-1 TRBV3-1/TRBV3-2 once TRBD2 CASSQGGGEQFF TGTGCCAGCAGCCAAGGGGGGGGAGAGCAGTTCTTC
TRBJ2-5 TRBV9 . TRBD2 CASSVVGAGGGETQYF TGTGCCAGCAGCGTAGTGGGAGCGGGGGGTGGAGAGACCCAGTACTTC
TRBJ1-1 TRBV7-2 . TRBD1 CASSRTGTGGSNTEAFF TGTGCCAGCAGCCGTACCGGGACAGGGGGCTCCAACACTGAAGCTTTCTTT
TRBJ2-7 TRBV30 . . CAWSPGRGLLDEQYF TGTGCCTGGAGTCCGGGCAGGGGTCTATTGGACGAGCAGTACTTC
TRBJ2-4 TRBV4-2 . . CASSQGQSGNIQYF TGTGCCAGCAGCCAAGGGCAGTCTGGCAACATTCAGTACTTC